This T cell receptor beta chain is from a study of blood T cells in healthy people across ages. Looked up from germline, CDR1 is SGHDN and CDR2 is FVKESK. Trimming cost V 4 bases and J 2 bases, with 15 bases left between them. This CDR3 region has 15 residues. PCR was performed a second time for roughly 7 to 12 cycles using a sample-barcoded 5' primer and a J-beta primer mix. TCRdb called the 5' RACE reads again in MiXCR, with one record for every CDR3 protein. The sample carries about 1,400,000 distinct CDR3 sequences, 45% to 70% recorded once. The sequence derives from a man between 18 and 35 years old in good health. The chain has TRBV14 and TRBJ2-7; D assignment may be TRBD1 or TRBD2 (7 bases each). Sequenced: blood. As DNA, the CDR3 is TGTGCCAGCAGCCCAGCGGGACAGCTTCCCTACGAGCAGTACTTC. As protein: CASSPAGQLPYEQYF.